This note documents a single T cell receptor (beta chain) sequence. Its antigen is currently unknown. The data are from a study of T cells after yellow fever vaccination. Study-level findings and limits: Reappearance after the booster was observed for most primary-vaccination clones (roughly 97% CD4, about 91% CD8).

The length of the CDR3 is 12 residues. Germline CDR1 SQVTM, CDR2 ANQGSEA. Trimming cost V 7 bases and J 4 bases, with 12 bases left between them. TCRdb recomputed calls from the 5' RACE reads with MiXCR, one row per CDR3 protein. Here the sample spans hundreds of thousands of distinct CDR3 sequences, approximately 13% being singletons. Sequenced here: CD4+ T cells sorted from PBMCs, sampled 15 days after the yellow fever booster vaccination. This rearrangement joins TRBV29-1 to TRBJ2-3; D remains unclear. This receptor was taken from a young man who received the YFV17D yellow fever vaccine. The CDR3 reads CSGGLGSDTQYF. The CDR3 region has the DNA TGCAGCGGGGGTCTAGGTTCAGATACGCAGTATTTT.